This is a list of T cell receptor beta chains from one sample in a study of blood T cell repertoires in COVID-19. The assay was immunoSEQ multiplex PCR, and TCRdb's table has in-frame clones only and misses some. The top ten hold just under 20% of the sample, which has about 100,000 clones, about 87% seen once. The source material was peripheral blood. Receptors were obtained from a human donor in a cohort sampled during active COVID-19. CDR3s include the opening cysteine and the closing phenylalanine or tryptophan. A D gene is named only where the DNA matches it firmly.

TRBJ1-1,TRBD1,TRBV9,CASSTRGQGNTEAFF
TRBJ2-5,.,TRBV18,CASSVRGQETQYF
TRBJ2-7,TRBD1,TRBV28,CASSFGDRASSYEQYF
TRBJ1-3,.,TRBV11-3,CASSLNAGPIYF
TRBJ2-1,TRBD2,TRBV19,CASSPPGRAIDEQFF
TRBJ2-7,TRBD2,TRBV9,CASSVGASGTNEQYF
TRBJ2-2,.,TRBV9,CASSPTVGLGTGELFF
TRBJ2-1,TRBD2,TRBV7-3,CASSPGTSGNNEQFF
TRBJ1-1,TRBD1,TRBV18,CASSPKMDRGRATEAFF
TRBJ1-1,.,TRBV5-4,CASSLDAGEVTEAFF
TRBJ1-1,.,TRBV7-3,CASSSGGQPITEAFF
TRBJ1-5,.,TRBV6-4,CASRTGTSGNQPQHF
TRBJ1-3,TRBD1,TRBV7-9,CASSPGQGAAGGNTIYF
TRBJ2-5,TRBD1,TRBV29-1,CSVSGQVQETQYF
TRBJ1-1,TRBD1,TRBV6-5,CAVWTGGHRTEAFF
TRBJ2-3,.,TRBV28,CASSSFNSSTDTQYF
TRBJ1-4,TRBD1,TRBV4-3,CASSPGQGADSNEKLFF
TRBJ2-3,.,TRBV12-5,CASGLALGDTLEADTQYF
TRBJ2-5,TRBD2,TRBV7-9,CASSGETQYF
TRBJ2-3,.,TRBV30,CAWGFGTSSTDTQYF
TRBJ2-3,.,TRBV7-9,CASSSNLDTERTDTQYF
TRBJ1-2,.,TRBV24-1,CATSDFRRIRAGYGYTF
TRBJ2-7,.,TRBV7-2,CASSTSEGPPYEQYF
TRBJ2-7,TRBD2,TRBV7-8,CASSLRPGLATYEQYF
TRBJ2-5,TRBD1,TRBV5-6,CASSYRQGAFSVYF
TRBJ2-5,TRBD2,TRBV5-4,CASSPRAGAAETQYF
TRBJ2-2,.,TRBV19,CASSTSRETGELFF
TRBJ2-3,.,TRBV5-4,CASSRADSTDTQYF
TRBJ2-5,.,TRBV18,CASSPRVFQETQYF
TRBJ2-7,TRBD2,TRBV6-2/TRBV6-3,CASSYPIGLAGMSSYEQYF
TRBJ1-1,.,TRBV3-1/TRBV3-2,CASSREDEAFF
TRBJ1-4,TRBD1,TRBV19,CASSGGTGHEKLFF
TRBJ2-1,TRBD1,TRBV5-8,CASSKPGQAGNEQFF
TRBJ2-7,.,TRBV25-1,CASIGTYEQYF
TRBJ2-2,.,TRBV5-6,CASSSGGSGVAGELFF
TRBJ2-1,.,TRBV5-1,CASSLGAGGFNEQFF
TRBJ2-1,.,TRBV11-2,CASSPIRGAGNEQFF
TRBJ2-7,TRBD2,TRBV15,CATSGGSQPVYEQYF
TRBJ2-1,TRBD1,TRBV12-3/TRBV12-4,CASSTGAYNEQFF
TRBJ2-3,TRBD2,TRBV7-2,CASSSRLAGIDTQYF
TRBJ1-1,.,TRBV6-5,CASTPPGQTLAFF
TRBJ1-4,.,TRBV28,CASTSGEKLFF
TRBJ1-2,TRBD1,TRBV28,CASSRTGSNYGYTF
TRBJ2-3,.,TRBV19,CASSISLGLRTDTQYF